This passage covers 14 T cell receptor beta chains from one sample sequenced in a study of T cells in Graves' hyperthyroidism and ophthalmopathy. RNA transcripts were the template for amplifying TCR beta CDR3 regions. In the first-round RT-PCR of the TCR CDR3, the HTBI primer set was used. Via MiXCR, TCRdb re-called the multiplex PCR reads, giving one row per CDR3 protein. The sample yields 400,000 to 550,000 distinct CDR3 sequences, roughly 24% seen once. The sequenced sample consisted of blood. The receptors originated from a woman aged 25 to 39 with Graves' ophthalmopathy.

This clonotype was detected ten times or more. The J gene is TRBJ1-5, the V gene TRBV5-5; no clear D. Looked up from germline, CDR1 is SGHKS and CDR2 is YYEKEE (reference sequence). V shed 0 bases and J shed 0 bases, with 7 bases lying between them. The CDR3 totals 15 residues. The CDR3 sequence is CASSLAVNSNQPQHF. The CDR3 DNA is TGTGCCAGCAGCTTGGCGGTGAATAGCAATCAGCCCCAGCATTTT.

This clonotype has at least ten counts. The chain recombines TRBV12-3 or TRBV12-4 with TRBJ1-2; D is unresolved. V lost 5 bases, J lost 7 bases, and 11 bases lay in between. This CDR3 contains 12 residues. CDR3: CASSLSRSGYTF. The CDR3 DNA is TGTGCCAGCAGTCTATCGCGGAGTGGCTACACCTTC.

This clonotype was seen a few times. J is TRBJ2-7 and V is TRBV3-1; 10 nucleotides line up with TRBD2. Unmatched junction bases numbered 4, after V lost 4 bases and J lost 4 bases. The CDR3 contains 14 residues. The germline gives CDR1 LGHDT, CDR2 YNNKEL (reference sequence). The CDR3 spells CASSRTSGEYEQYF. The CDR3 nucleotides are TGTGCCAGCAGCCGGACTAGCGGAGAATACGAGCAGTACTTC.

This clonotype came up many times. The rearrangement uses TRBV2 and TRBJ2-3, with 9 bases aligning to TRBD1. After removal of 5 bases from V and 2 bases from J, the junction contained 8 bases not matched to a gene. CDR1 and CDR2 (germline): SNHLY, FYNNEI. This CDR3 has 16 residues. For the CDR3, the DNA is TGTGCCAGCAGTATCGGGACAGGGAGGTTCACAGATACGCAGTATTTT. It is translated as CASSIGTGRFTDTQYF. The variable domain in full, completed from reference TRBV2 and TRBJ2-3, reads EPEVTQTPSHQVTQMGQEVILRCVPISNHLYFYWYRQILGQKVEFLVSFYNNEISEKSEIFDDQFSVERPDGSNFTLKIRSTKLEDSAMYFCASSIGTGRFTDTQYFGPGTRLTVL.

This clonotype was detected many times. CDR3 nucleotide sequence: TGTGCCAGCAGATCCGGCGGACTAGCTTCGGGAGAGACCCAGTACTTC. Protein product: CASRSGGLASGETQYF. The chain uses TRBV28 and TRBJ2-5; TRBD2 matches 8 bases. CDR3 length: 16 residues. CDR1 is MDHEN, CDR2 SYDVKM, per germline. Trimming cost V 6 bases and J 4 bases; bases outside gene matches: 13. The entire variable domain, with the rest obtained from reference TRBV28 and TRBJ2-5, is as follows: DVKVTQSSRYLVKRTGEKVFLECVQDMDHENMFWYRQDPGLGLRLIYFSYDVKMKEKGDIPEGYSVSREKKERFSLILESASTNQTSMYLCASRSGGLASGETQYFGPGTRLLVL.

This clonotype showed up just a few times. The V and J genes are TRBV7-2 and TRBJ2-5, with D possibly being TRBD1 or TRBD2 (6 bases each). Trimming cost V 5 bases and J 5 bases, with 12 bases left between them. The V gene's germline CDR1 is SGHTA and CDR2 FQGNSA. The CDR3 covers 13 residues. The CDR3 DNA reads as TGTGCCAGCAGCCGGGGGCAGGGGGAGACCCAGTACTTC. Translation: CASSRGQGETQYF. Full variable domain (remainder filled in from reference TRBV7-2 and TRBJ2-5): GAGVSQSPSNKVTEKGKDVELRCDPISGHTALYWYRQSLGQGLEFLIYFQGNSAPDKSGLPSDRFSAERTGGSVSTLTIQRTQQEDSAVYLCASSRGQGETQYFGPGTRLLVL.

The chain links TRBV28 to TRBJ1-1; TRBD1 matches 7 bases. Germline V gene sequence: CDR1 MDHEN, CDR2 SYDVKM. The CDR3 covers 17 residues. V dropped 2 bases and J dropped 0; count of bases not matched to a gene: 9. DNA for the CDR3: TGTGCCAGCAGTTTAGGTGGGACAGTCAAGATGAACACTGAAGCTTTCTTT. It yields the protein CASSLGGTVKMNTEAFF.

This clonotype has more than one count but fewer than ten. The V call is TRBV4-3, the J call TRBJ1-1, with D perhaps TRBD1 (6 bases). The CDR3 runs 16 residues. Deletions cut 4 bases from V and 0 bases from J, with 15 bases between. Germline loops: CDR1 LGHNA, CDR2 YSLEER. For the CDR3, the DNA is TGCGCCAGCAGCCCCACGGACAGCGCCATGAACACTGAAGCTTTCTTT. Translating gives CASSPTDSAMNTEAFF.

This clonotype came up many times. V usage is TRBV29-1 and J usage is TRBJ1-1; TRBD1 might be the D (6 bases). This CDR3 has 12 residues. From germline, CDR1 is SQVTM and CDR2 ANQGSEA. Trimming left V 6 bases short and J 2 bases short, with 10 bases between. DNA of the CDR3: TGCAGCGTGAGGGACACTAACACTGAAGCTTTCTTT. Amino acids: CSVRDTNTEAFF.

The chain joins TRBV6-1 to TRBJ1-3; maybe TRBD1 (6 bases). This CDR3 comprises 14 residues. Germline V gene sequence: CDR1 MNHNS, CDR2 SASEGT. Trimming pared 6 bases from V and 5 bases from J, leaving 14 bases between. CDR3 nucleotide sequence: TGTGCCAGCAGCGGATGGACAGAGAGAAACACCATATATTTT. Protein: CASSGWTERNTIYF.

The chain's CDR3 is CASRSAGQGNQPQHF. CDR3 in DNA: TGTGCCAGCAGGTCAGCGGGTCAGGGGAACCAGCCCCAGCATTTT. The gene calls are TRBV12-3 or TRBV12-4 and TRBJ1-5, with D possibly TRBD1 on 6 matching bases. This CDR3 region has 15 residues. V gave up 6 bases and J gave up 7 bases, with 19 bases separating them.

This clonotype was counted at least ten times. The CDR3 DNA is TGTGCCAGCAATATTCGTAGGGTTAGGGTCACTGAAGCTTTCTTT. Protein: CASNIRRVRVTEAFF. V usage is TRBV2 and J usage is TRBJ1-1, with unresolved D. CDR1 is SNHLY, CDR2 FYNNEI, per germline. This CDR3 contains 15 residues. The V end lost 7 bases, the J end lost 4 bases, and 19 bases lay between the germline ends.

This clonotype was observed at least ten times. The genes are TRBV5-8 and TRBJ2-7, with 10 bases that match TRBD1. This CDR3 spans 14 amino acids. Germline loops: CDR1 SGHTS, CDR2 YDEGEE. Trimming removed 3 bases from V and 5 bases from J; junction bases left unmatched: 5. CDR3 sequence: CASSSRQGANEQYF. CDR3 DNA: TGTGCCAGCAGCTCGCGACAGGGGGCGAACGAGCAGTACTTC. Full variable domain (remainder filled in from reference TRBV5-8 and TRBJ2-7): EAGVTQSPTHLIKTRGQQATLRCSPISGHTSVYWYQQALGLGLQFLLWYDEGEERNRGNFPPRFSGRQFPNYSSELNVNALELEDSALYLCASSSRQGANEQYFGPGTRLTVT.

Points on this clonotype: It is likely a read error, because the conserved phenylalanine at the end of the CDR3 is missing. The chain employs TRBV12-3 or TRBV12-4 and TRBJ1-1; no clear D gene. V dropped 5 bases and J dropped 0 bases, with 10 bases sitting between them. This CDR3 has 14 residues. The CDR3 sequence: CASSVRRVNTEAFV. Here the CDR3 DNA reads TGTGCCAGCAGTGTGCGAAGAGTGAACACTGAAGCTTTCGTT.